This T cell receptor (beta chain) emerged from a study of shared clonotypes between healthy human individuals. Note on this clone: Antigen specificity is unknown.

Study outcomes and limitations: Naive subsets generally exceeded memory subsets in estimated richness. The sampled material consisted only of blood, and tissue repertoires are likely to differ.

Template for every sorted-subset replicate PCR totaled approximately 0.2 ug DNA, roughly 30,000 T cell genomes. Sequencing was performed with immunoSEQ multiplex PCR; in TCRdb, only in-frame clones are kept and a portion is missing. This table holds a few million clones, around nine tenths found once. Everyone who donated was a Caucasian adult who lived in Nashville, Tennessee. CDR3 length: 13 amino acids. Germline V gene lookup returns CDR1 SGHDT and CDR2 YYEEEE. Trimming shortened V by 2 bases and J by 6 bases, and 8 bases separated the two germline ends. The chain combines TRBV5-6 with TRBJ2-2; D is unclear. This TCR derives from a man between 18 and 29 years old in good health. Sequencing was carried out using naive CD4+ T cells sorted from blood. Subset reported: CD45RA+ positively selected. CDR3 sequence reads: CASSFIGSGELFF. The CDR3, as DNA: TGTGCCAGCAGCTTTATTGGCTCCGGGGAGCTGTTTTTT.